These 3 T cell receptor beta chains were all obtained from the same sample, sequenced in a study of T-cell reconstitution after alpha-beta-depleted transplantation in children. The TCRbeta library incorporated unique molecular identifiers. TCRdb ran MiXCR on the PCR reads and lists one entry per CDR3 protein. The profile shows fewer than 700,000 distinct CDR3 sequences, about an eighth of them singletons. The specimen was PBMCs, mostly from graft donor cells, collected 360 days after TCRalphabeta/CD19-depleted stem cell transplant. These receptors all stem from a male patient between 5 and 17 years old who had a stem cell transplant for acute myeloid leukemia, so the T cells may come from the graft donor.

This clonotype was picked up a small number of times. The chain is built from TRBV14 and TRBJ2-3; TRBD1 matches at 8 bases. V shed 1 base and J 6 bases; nucleotides not matched to a gene: 6. Germline V gives CDR1 SGHDN, CDR2 FVKESK. The CDR3 is 15 residues long. The CDR3 DNA sequence: TGTGCCAGCAGCCAAGCCGGGACAGGACACGATACGCAGTATTTT. Translated: CASSQAGTGHDTQYF.

This clonotype has only a few counts. The chain links TRBV27 to TRBJ2-5; perhaps TRBD1 as D (5 bases). This CDR3 has 16 amino acids. Germline CDR1 is MNHEY and CDR2 is SMNVEV (reference sequence). V lost 5 bases and J 2 bases, leaving 18 bases between the germline ends. The CDR3 here is CASSPFLTEYQETQYF. CDR3 DNA: TGTGCCAGCAGTCCCTTCCTGACAGAGTATCAAGAGACCCAGTACTTC.

This clonotype was seen more than once but under ten times. The chain combines TRBV29-1 with TRBJ1-1, with D possibly TRBD1 on 6 matching bases. The V gene's germline CDR1 is SQVTM and CDR2 ANQGSEA. The CDR3 runs 13 residues. V was cut by 4 bases and J by 1 base, with 10 bases left in between. The CDR3 spells CSVGVRGNTEAFF. In nucleotides, the CDR3 is TGCAGCGTTGGGGTCAGGGGGAACACTGAAGCTTTCTTT.